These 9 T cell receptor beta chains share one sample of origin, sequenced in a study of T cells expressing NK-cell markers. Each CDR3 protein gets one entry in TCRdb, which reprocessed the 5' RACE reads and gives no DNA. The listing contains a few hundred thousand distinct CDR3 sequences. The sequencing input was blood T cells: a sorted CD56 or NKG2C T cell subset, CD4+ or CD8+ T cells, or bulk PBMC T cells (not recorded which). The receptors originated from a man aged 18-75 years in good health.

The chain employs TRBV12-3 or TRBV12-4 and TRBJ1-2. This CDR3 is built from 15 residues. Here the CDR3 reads CASSLRQNPMMGYTF.

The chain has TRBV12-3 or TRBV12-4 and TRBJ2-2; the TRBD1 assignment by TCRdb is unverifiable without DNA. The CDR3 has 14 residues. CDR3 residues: CASTTGSHTGELFF.

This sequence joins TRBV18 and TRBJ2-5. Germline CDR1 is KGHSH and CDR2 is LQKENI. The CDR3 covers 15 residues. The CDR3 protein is CASSPMLTQQETQYF. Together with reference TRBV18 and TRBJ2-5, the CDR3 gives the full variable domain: NAGVMQNPRHLVRRRGQEARLRCSPMKGHSHVYWYRQLPEEGLKFMVYLQKENIIDESGMPKERFSAEFPKEGPSILRIQQVVRGDSAAYFCASSPMLTQQETQYFGPGTRLLVL.

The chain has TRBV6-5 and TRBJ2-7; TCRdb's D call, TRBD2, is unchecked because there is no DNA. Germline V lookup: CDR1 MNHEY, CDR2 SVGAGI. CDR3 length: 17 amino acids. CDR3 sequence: CASSNSRLAGDSYEQYF.

Here the CDR3 reads CATRTSGGSDEQFF. The rearrangement uses TRBV12-3 or TRBV12-4 and TRBJ2-1; TCRdb's assignment of TRBD2 cannot be checked, as there is no DNA. This CDR3 has 14 residues.

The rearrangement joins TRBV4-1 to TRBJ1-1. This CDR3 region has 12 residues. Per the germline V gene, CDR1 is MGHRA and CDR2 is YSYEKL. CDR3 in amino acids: CASIGRATEAFF.

This CDR3 is CASIESLGSTDTQYF. V is TRBV6-1 and J is TRBJ2-3; with no DNA, the TCRdb D assignment of TRBD1 cannot be verified. The germline CDR1 and CDR2 sequences are MNHNS and SASEGT. The CDR3 length is 15 residues.

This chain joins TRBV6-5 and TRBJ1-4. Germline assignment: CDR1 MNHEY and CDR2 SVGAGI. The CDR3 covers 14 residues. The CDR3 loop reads CASSYSRGNEKLFF.

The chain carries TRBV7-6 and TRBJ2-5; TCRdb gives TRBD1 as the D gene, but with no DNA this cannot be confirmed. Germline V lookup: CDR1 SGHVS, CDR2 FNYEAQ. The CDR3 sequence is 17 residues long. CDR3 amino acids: CASSLAISGAYQETQYF.